This entry features one TCR beta chain sequence. This record comes from a study of blood T cell repertoires in COVID-19. Study summary: Donors in the United States, Italy and Spain gave samples during acute or convalescent COVID-19. Sources were T cells, B-cell-depleted T cells, or PBMCs; the material itself was cDNA or gDNA.

Original methodology: Using reference gene primer amplification, nucleated cell counts were estimated. Generated by immunoSEQ multiplex PCR, the TCRdb table keeps only in-frame clones and is missing some. That table supplies the V and J calls and clone size; D and trimming were determined from the DNA. This sample has some 70,000 clones; about 80% occur once, and the top ten carry roughly 12%. Between the trimmed V and J ends, which lost 6 bases and 0 bases, there was a span of 19 bases. This CDR3 is built from 17 residues. Germline lookup yields CDR1 MNHNY and CDR2 SVGAGI (reference sequence). Material: peripheral blood. This TCR came from a human donor in a cohort sampled during active COVID-19. The J gene is TRBJ2-3, the V gene TRBV6-6; D unclear. The CDR3 DNA sequence: TGTGCCAGCAGCCGAATCCGGCGGAGCAGCAGCACAGATACGCAGTATTTT. It encodes CASSRIRRSSSTDTQYF.